The source of this TCR beta chain is a study of T cells in Graves' hyperthyroidism and ophthalmopathy. Germline V lookup: CDR1 SGHVS, CDR2 FQNEAQ. The junction had 6 bases not matched to a gene; V was cut back by 5 bases and J by 6 bases. This CDR3 spans 13 amino acids. Amplification of TCR beta CDR3 regions was performed using RNA transcripts as template. A first-round RT-PCR of the TCR CDR3 used the HTBI primer set. Each CDR3 protein is one row after TCRdb ran MiXCR on the multiplex PCR reads. The data show hundreds of thousands of distinct CDR3 sequences, just over 45% seen once. The source material was peripheral blood or thyroid tissue (not recorded which). The sequence was obtained from a woman younger than 30 with Graves' hyperthyroidism. The rearrangement uses TRBV7-8 and TRBJ2-7; 8 nucleotides line up with TRBD2. CDR3 coding DNA: TGTGCCAGCAGCCCAGGACTAGCATCCGAGCAGTACTTC. It codes for CASSPGLASEQYF.